This T cell receptor (beta chain) derives from a study of T cells after posttransplantation cyclophosphamide (dated by TCRdb to the mid-2010s). Regarding the complete study: T cell repertoire reconstitution was tracked by TRB sequencing after myeloablative bone marrow transplantation in which posttransplantation cyclophosphamide was used as GVHD prophylaxis. Because TRA and TRB clonality correlated tightly in 9 samples, later TCR analyses were limited to TRB. TRB sequencing was also done on up to 3 additional blood samples from 2 to 5.2 years after transplant in 3 patients, and on pretransplant blood from a handful of patients. Antigen receptor sequencing was done on samples from 35 to 40 PTCy-treated patients and from approximately 15 related bone marrow donors of those patients. Blood from every one of the approximately 33 PTCy patients who had 1-year posttransplant specimens underwent TRB sequencing. Public TRB sequences were compared against a database of over 3,000 sequences linked to responses to pathogens, tumor antigens, self-antigens and alloantigens. What the research found in general, with its limitations: The TRB repertoires of T cells infiltrating skin or GI tract showed only limited overlap with the TRB repertoires of T cells in blood. At 1-2 months, donor-recipient similarity was low but rose over the first year, and the later blood repertoires were often dominated by donor CD8+ memory clones. Across 45 patients, recipient CMV seropositivity and CMV reactivation were highly associated with TRB clonality; PTCy diversity was similar to CNI/methotrexate controls.

Peripheral blood samples were provided by related bone marrow donors on the day of marrow donation. Peripheral blood and bone marrow mononuclear cells were isolated by Ficoll-Hypaque density centrifugation and cryopreserved. V drops 1 base and J drops 0 bases, leaving 11 bases in between. CDR1 and CDR2, per the germline V gene, are SGHRS and YFSETQ. Reading from cysteine to phenylalanine, the CDR3 counts 16 amino acids. The sequence is cut down to CDR3 DNA, 48 bases in frame from base 1. Genomic DNA was the input for TRB sequencing, which was run either with the immunoSEQ assay at survey resolution or with the hsTCRB kit. For the original study's pipeline: The immunoSEQ software was used for initial read processing, and the LymphoSeq R package was used for repertoire analyses. For each TRB dataset, clonality was calculated as 1 minus normalized Shannon entropy, and the Gini coefficient was computed as well. Phenotypes of unsorted samples were inferred by mapping TRB sequences from sorted subsets of the recipient or donor onto unsorted samples of the same recipient. TCRdb re-hosts the immuneACCESS table, in-frame sequences only. Its copies lack some clones; in the studies checked, an unresolved V gene accounts for under half of them, and the cause for the rest is not known. D and trimming were read from the DNA, whereas the V and J calls and clone size are those reported in that table. Listed for this sample are roughly 42,000 clones, none observed only a single time. The top ten clones comprise approximately 4.9% of the sample.

This clone was seen repeatedly, ten times or more. The antigen this receptor binds is unknown. No base quality information exists; no much larger clone differs at one position. The sample has other DNA sequences that encode this CDR3 too. This TCR derives from a woman in her fifties or sixties in good health and a related stem cell transplant donor. The V gene is TRBV5-1 and the J gene is TRBJ2-1; TRBD1 is possibly the D segment (6 matching bases). The sequenced sample was PBMCs. The CDR3 protein is CASSLRGGSSYNEQFF. The sequence in DNA is TGCGCCAGCAGCTTGAGAGGGGGAAGCTCCTACAATGAGCAGTTCTTC.